A selection of T cell receptor beta chains follows, all from one sample in a study of T cell responses to AZD1222 COVID-19 vaccine. Repertoires were generated with immunoSEQ multiplex PCR, while TCRdb's copy carries only in-frame clones and drops some. Of 150,000 to 200,000 clones in the sample, around 91% were seen once. The sample was peripheral blood, taken 28 days after the second AZD1222 dose. Receptor source: an adult who received the AZD1222 COVID-19 vaccine. The CDR3 runs from the conserved cysteine through the conserved F or W. The order of the fields is J gene, V gene, clone size, D gene, CDR3 protein, CDR3 DNA. D genes are given only for firm matches. Size tells how often a clone was seen (once, few, many) or the class of an expanded clone, and some rows leave it out.

TRBJ2-7	TRBV27	NA	TRBD1	CASRLQGTVEQYF	TGTGCCAGCAGGCTACAGGGGACGGTCGAGCAGTACTTC
TRBJ2-7	TRBV19	NA	NA	CASSMETLGTAGIRNSEQYF	TGTGCCAGTAGTATGGAAACCCTTGGAACAGCCGGGATCCGAAACTCCGAGCAGTACTTC
TRBJ2-1	TRBV10-3	NA	NA	CAIRPRLTDHNEQFF	TGTGCCATCAGGCCGAGACTGACTGACCACAATGAGCAGTTCTTC
TRBJ2-2	TRBV24-1	NA	TRBD2	CATSDSHGTSGSFGYTGELFF	TGTGCCACCAGTGATTCCCACGGGACTAGCGGGAGTTTTGGGTACACCGGGGAGCTGTTTTTT
TRBJ1-2	TRBV6-5	NA	NA	CASSLGQSSLYGYTF	TGTGCCAGCAGCCTAGGACAGAGCTCACTCTATGGCTACACCTTC
TRBJ1-5	TRBV2	NA	TRBD1	CASTSDRGAQPQHF	TGTGCCAGCACATCCGACAGGGGCGCTCAGCCCCAGCATTTT
TRBJ2-1	TRBV6-1	once	TRBD2	CASSEVAGYNEQFF	TGTGCCAGCAGTGAGGTAGCGGGGTACAATGAGCAGTTCTTC
TRBJ1-2	TRBV11-3	few	NA	CASSLEKGHYGYTF	TGTGCCAGCAGCTTAGAGAAGGGCCACTATGGCTACACCTTC
TRBJ1-4	TRBV6-6	NA	NA	CASSYPGTRGEKLFF	TGTGCCAGCAGTTACCCCGGGACCCGAGGGGAAAAACTGTTTTTT
TRBJ1-2	TRBV7-2	NA	NA	CASSLGRADYGYTF	TGTGCCAGCAGCTTAGGCAGGGCGGACTATGGCTACACCTTC
TRBJ1-1	TRBV5-1	NA	NA	CASSSLPAENTEAFF	TGCGCCAGCAGCTCCCTGCCCGCGGAGAACACTGAAGCTTTCTTT
TRBJ1-2	TRBV5-4	NA	NA	CASSLAAEAYGYTF	TGTGCCAGCAGCTTGGCCGCGGAGGCCTATGGCTACACCTTC
TRBJ1-3	TRBV18	NA	NA	CASTTKNGNTIYF	TGTGCCAGCACTACCAAGAACGGAAACACCATATATTTT
TRBJ2-4	TRBV6-2/TRBV6-3	medium-sized	TRBD2	CASSLTSKGNIQYF	TGTGCCAGCAGTTTGACTAGCAAGGGTAACATTCAGTACTTC
TRBJ1-2	TRBV6-6	NA	TRBD1	CATSGGQPNF	TGTGCCACATCGGGGGGACAGCCAAACTTC
TRBJ2-5	TRBV21-1	once	NA	CASKLKTQYF	TGTGCCAGCAAATTGAAGACCCAGTACTTC
TRBJ1-6	TRBV18	NA	TRBD1	CASSPTGGLGDNSPLHF	TGTGCCAGCTCACCCACAGGGGGCTTAGGGGATAATTCACCCCTCCACTTT
TRBJ1-1	TRBV28	NA	NA	CASSLYRLRGTEAFF	TGTGCCAGCAGTTTATACAGGTTACGGGGAACTGAAGCTTTCTTT
TRBJ2-7	TRBV6-2/TRBV6-3	NA	TRBD1	CASSSQGAWEQYF	TGTGCCAGCAGTTCCCAGGGGGCCTGGGAGCAGTACTTC
TRBJ1-2	TRBV7-2	NA	NA	CASSLQGLSYGYTF	TGTGCCAGCAGCCTACAGGGACTGAGCTATGGCTACACCTTC
TRBJ1-5	TRBV18	NA	NA	CASSPGSEYHNQPQHF	TGTGCCAGCTCACCAGGGTCCGAGTACCACAATCAGCCCCAGCATTTT
TRBJ1-6	TRBV5-4	NA	TRBD1	CASSYDRAPHSPLHF	TGTGCCAGCAGCTATGACAGGGCGCCACATTCACCCCTCCACTTT
TRBJ1-4	TRBV6-6	once	NA	CASSYGGQGTYRGLFF	TGTGCCAGCAGTTACGGGGGCCAGGGGACCTATCGGGGACTGTTTTTT
TRBJ1-6	TRBV7-9	NA	TRBD1	CASSSGQVYNSPLHF	TGTGCCAGCAGCTCGGGACAGGTCTATAATTCACCCCTCCACTTT
TRBJ1-1	TRBV6-5	NA	NA	CASSLQNRKAFF	TGTGCCAGCAGTCTCCAAAATCGTAAAGCTTTCTTT
TRBJ2-1	TRBV5-4	NA	TRBD2	CASSLAGTTSGEQFF	TGTGCCAGCAGCTTGGCCGGTACGACTAGCGGTGAGCAGTTCTTC
TRBJ1-4	TRBV5-1	NA	NA	CASTGLDNEKLFF	TGCGCCAGCACGGGGCTTGATAATGAAAAACTGTTTTTT
TRBJ1-5	TRBV3-1/TRBV3-2	NA	NA	CASSQELRDGNQPQHF	TGTGCCAGCAGCCAAGAACTTAGGGACGGCAATCAGCCCCAGCATTTT
TRBJ1-4	TRBV10-1	NA	NA	CATGDQDEKLFF	TGCGCCACCGGGGACCAGGATGAAAAACTGTTTTTT
TRBJ1-2	TRBV7-2	NA	NA	CASSLGLLGLRAGYTF	TGTGCCAGCAGCTTAGGATTACTGGGACTGCGGGCGGGCTACACCTTC
TRBJ2-1	TRBV7-9	few	TRBD2	CASSSGLAGIGPYNEQFF	TGTGCCAGCAGCTCGGGACTAGCGGGGATAGGGCCCTACAATGAGCAGTTCTTC